This T cell receptor (beta chain) was observed in a study of cytomegalovirus exposure and HLA in healthy donors. The count of this clone is one. The antigen is undetermined. PCR involved 60 Vbeta and 13 Jbeta primers. The method was immunoSEQ multiplex PCR; TCRdb's version includes in-frame clones alone and lacks a portion of them. The sample lists about 130,000 clones; about four fifths were seen once. Broader study findings: TCR beta V segments were, for the most part, productive about 87% or about 30% of the time in an earlier analysis. The majority of TCR sequences were rare, yet some public TCRs appeared in many donors.

The CDR3 is 15 amino acids. V was pared by 6 bases and J by 6 bases, with 8 bases of the junction left unmatched. CDR1 is MNHNS and CDR2 is SASEGT in the germline V gene. The sequencing input was PBMCs. This sequence joins TRBV6-1 and TRBJ1-6; 7 bases line up with TRBD1. The TCR sequence derives from a woman in her forties in good health and CMV-seropositive. CDR3 DNA sequence: TGTGCCAGCAGCGAACGGCAGGGGGGTAATTCACCCCTCCACTTT. It is translated as CASSERQGGNSPLHF.